The T cell receptor (beta chain) described here comes from a study of blood T cell repertoires in COVID-19. About the study: Collection of acute and convalescent COVID-19 samples took place in the United States, Italy and Spain. Sources were T cells, B-cell-depleted T cells, or PBMCs; the material itself was cDNA or gDNA.

V was shortened by 3 bases and J by 8 bases, with 10 bases between the two germline ends. CDR3 size: 12 residues. This clone was recorded only once. The method was immunoSEQ multiplex PCR; TCRdb's version includes in-frame clones alone and lacks a portion of them. The data hold approximately 300,000 clones, with just over 85% observed a single time. Membership in each cohort depended on participant-reported clinical history. Donors in Cohort 3 counted as recovered after two negative PCRs, clearance, or symptom resolution. The chain links TRBV12-3 or TRBV12-4 to TRBJ1-2; TRBD1 is a possible D gene (6 bases). Sequences were obtained from PBMCs or T cells enriched from blood (not recorded which). This TCR derives from a woman aged 18-30 years who had recovered from COVID-19. The DNA for the CDR3 is TGTGCCAGCAGTTTCGGGGGGCTAGGCTACACCTTC. It yields the protein CASSFGGLGYTF.